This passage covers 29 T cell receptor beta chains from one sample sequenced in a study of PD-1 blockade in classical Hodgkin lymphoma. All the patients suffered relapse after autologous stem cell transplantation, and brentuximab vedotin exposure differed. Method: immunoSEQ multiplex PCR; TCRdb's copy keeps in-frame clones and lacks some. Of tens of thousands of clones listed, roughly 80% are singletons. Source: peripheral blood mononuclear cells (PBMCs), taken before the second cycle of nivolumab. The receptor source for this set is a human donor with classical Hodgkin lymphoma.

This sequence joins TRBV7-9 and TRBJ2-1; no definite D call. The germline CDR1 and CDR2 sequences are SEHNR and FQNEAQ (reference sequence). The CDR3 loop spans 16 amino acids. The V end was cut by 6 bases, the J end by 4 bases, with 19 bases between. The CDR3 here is CASSSSGAFPYNEQFF. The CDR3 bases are TGTGCCAGCAGTTCTTCAGGTGCGTTCCCTTACAATGAGCAGTTCTTC.

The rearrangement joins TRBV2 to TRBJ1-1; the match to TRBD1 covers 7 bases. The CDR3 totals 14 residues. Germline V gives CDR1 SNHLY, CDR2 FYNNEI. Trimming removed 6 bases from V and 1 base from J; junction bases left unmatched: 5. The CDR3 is CASRRTGRNTEAFF. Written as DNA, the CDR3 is TGTGCCAGCAGAAGGACAGGAAGGAACACTGAAGCTTTCTTT.

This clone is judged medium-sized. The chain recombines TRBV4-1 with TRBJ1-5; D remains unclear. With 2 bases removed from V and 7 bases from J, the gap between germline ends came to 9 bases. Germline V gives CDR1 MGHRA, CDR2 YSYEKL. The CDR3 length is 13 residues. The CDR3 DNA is TGCGCCAGCAGCCAAAGGGATGGACAGCCCCAGCATTTT. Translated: CASSQRDGQPQHF.

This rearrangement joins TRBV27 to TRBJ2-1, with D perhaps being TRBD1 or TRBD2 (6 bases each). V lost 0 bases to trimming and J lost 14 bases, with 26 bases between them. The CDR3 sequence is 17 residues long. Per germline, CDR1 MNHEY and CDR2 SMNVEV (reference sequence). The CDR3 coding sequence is TGTGCCAGCAGTTTATCGGGGAGGTCCTCGACAGGTTTTAGGGAGTTCTTC. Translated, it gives CASSLSGRSSTGFREFF.

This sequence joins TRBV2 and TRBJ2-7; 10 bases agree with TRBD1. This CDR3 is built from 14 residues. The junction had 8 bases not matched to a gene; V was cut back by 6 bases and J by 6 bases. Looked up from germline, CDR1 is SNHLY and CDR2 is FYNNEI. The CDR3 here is CASREDRGYREQYF. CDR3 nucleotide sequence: TGTGCCAGCAGAGAGGACAGGGGGTATCGCGAGCAGTACTTC.

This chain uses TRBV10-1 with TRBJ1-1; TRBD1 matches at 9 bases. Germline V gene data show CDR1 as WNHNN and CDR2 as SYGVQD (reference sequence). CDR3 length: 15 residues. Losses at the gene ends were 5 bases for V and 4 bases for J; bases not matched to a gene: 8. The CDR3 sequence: CASSPRTGAGTEAFF. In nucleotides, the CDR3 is TGCGCCAGCAGTCCCCGGACAGGGGCAGGCACTGAAGCTTTCTTT.

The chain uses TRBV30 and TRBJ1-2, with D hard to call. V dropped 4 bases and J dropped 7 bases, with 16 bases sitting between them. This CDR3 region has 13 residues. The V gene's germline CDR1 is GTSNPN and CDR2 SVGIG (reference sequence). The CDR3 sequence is CAWIATQAGGYTF. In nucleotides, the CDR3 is TGTGCCTGGATTGCCACCCAGGCGGGTGGCTACACCTTC.

The CDR3 DNA reads as TGTGCCAGCAGCCTTAGGTTAGGGGCAACTAATGAAAAACTGTTTTTT. Protein product: CASSLRLGATNEKLFF. This chain uses TRBV7-9 with TRBJ1-4; D might be TRBD1 (5 bases). Germline V gene lookup returns CDR1 SEHNR and CDR2 FQNEAQ (reference sequence). V was shortened by 5 bases and J by 0 bases, with 13 bases between the two germline ends. CDR3 length: 16 residues.

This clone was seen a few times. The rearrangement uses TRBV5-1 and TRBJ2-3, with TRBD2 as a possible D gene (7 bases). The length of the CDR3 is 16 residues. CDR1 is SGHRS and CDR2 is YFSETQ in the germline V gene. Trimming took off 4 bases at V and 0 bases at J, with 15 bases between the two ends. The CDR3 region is CASSPWGGASTDTQYF. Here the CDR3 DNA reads TGCGCCAGCAGCCCTTGGGGGGGGGCAAGCACAGATACGCAGTATTTT.

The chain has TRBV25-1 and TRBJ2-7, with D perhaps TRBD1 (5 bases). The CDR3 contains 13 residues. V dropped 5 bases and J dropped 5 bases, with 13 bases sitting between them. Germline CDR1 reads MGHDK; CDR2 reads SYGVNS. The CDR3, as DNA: TGTGCCAGCAGTCCGGCAGGGTTGGACGAGCAGTACTTC. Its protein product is CASSPAGLDEQYF.

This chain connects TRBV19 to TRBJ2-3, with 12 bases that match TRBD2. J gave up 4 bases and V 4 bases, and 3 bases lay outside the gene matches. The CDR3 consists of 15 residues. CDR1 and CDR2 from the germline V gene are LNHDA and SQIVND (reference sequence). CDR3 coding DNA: TGTGCCAGTAGTACTAGCGGGGGGGCCTCAGATACGCAGTATTTT. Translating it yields CASSTSGGASDTQYF.

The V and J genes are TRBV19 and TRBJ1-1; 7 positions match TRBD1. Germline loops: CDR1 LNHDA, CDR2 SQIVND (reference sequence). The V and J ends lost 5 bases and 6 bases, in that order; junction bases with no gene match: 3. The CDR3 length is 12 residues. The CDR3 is CASSDREAEAFF. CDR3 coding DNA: TGTGCCAGTAGTGACAGGGAGGCTGAAGCTTTCTTT.

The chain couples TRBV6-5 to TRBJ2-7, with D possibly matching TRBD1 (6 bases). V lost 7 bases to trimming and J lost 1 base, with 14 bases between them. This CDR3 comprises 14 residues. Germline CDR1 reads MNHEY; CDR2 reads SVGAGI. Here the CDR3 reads CASTKQGSSYEQYF. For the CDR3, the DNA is TGTGCCAGCACCAAACAGGGTTCATCCTACGAGCAGTACTTC.

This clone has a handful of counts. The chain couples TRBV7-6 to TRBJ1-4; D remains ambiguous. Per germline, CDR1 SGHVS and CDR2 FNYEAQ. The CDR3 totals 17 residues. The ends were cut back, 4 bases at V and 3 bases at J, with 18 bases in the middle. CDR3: CASSSIHPGISNEKLFF. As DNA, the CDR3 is TGTGCCAGCAGCTCTATACACCCCGGGATCTCTAATGAAAAACTGTTTTTT.

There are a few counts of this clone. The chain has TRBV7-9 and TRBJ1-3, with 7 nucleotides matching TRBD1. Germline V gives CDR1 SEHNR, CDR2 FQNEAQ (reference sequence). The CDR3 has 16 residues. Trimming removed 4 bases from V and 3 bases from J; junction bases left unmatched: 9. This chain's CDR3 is CASSSKNRGLGNTIYF. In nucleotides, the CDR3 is TGTGCCAGCAGCTCGAAAAACAGGGGCCTTGGAAACACCATATATTTT.

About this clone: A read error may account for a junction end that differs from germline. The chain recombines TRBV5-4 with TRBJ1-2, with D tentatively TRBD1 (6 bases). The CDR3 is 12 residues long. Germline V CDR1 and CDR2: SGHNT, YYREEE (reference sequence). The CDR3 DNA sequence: TGTACCAGCAGCCCAGGGGTTAGTGGCTACACCTTC. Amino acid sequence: CTSSPGVSGYTF.

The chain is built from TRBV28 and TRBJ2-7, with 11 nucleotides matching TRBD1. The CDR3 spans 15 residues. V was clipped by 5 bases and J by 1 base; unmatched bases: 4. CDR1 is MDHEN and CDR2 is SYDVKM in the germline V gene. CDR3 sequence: CASSTRDRGSYEQYF. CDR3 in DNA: TGTGCCAGCAGTACCCGGGACAGGGGGTCCTACGAGCAGTACTTC.

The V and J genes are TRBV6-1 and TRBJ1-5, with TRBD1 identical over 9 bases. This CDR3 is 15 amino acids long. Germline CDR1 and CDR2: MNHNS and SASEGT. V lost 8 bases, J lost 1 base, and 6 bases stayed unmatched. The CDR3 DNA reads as TGTGCCAGCGGATCCGGGACAGGGAGCAATCAGCCCCAGCATTTT. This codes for CASGSGTGSNQPQHF.

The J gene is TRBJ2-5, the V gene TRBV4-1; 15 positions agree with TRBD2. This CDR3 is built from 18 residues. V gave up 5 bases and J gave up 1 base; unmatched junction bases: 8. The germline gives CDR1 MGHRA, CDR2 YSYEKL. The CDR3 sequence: CASSWRTSGRDSQETQYF. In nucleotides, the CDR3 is TGCGCCAGCAGCTGGCGGACTAGCGGGAGGGATTCCCAAGAGACCCAGTACTTC.

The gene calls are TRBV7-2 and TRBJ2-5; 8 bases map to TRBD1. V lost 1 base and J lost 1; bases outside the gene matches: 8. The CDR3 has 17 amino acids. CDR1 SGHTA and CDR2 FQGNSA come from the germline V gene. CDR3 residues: CASSLGAPTGGQETQYF. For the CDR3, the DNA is TGTGCCAGCAGCTTAGGAGCCCCTACAGGGGGCCAAGAGACCCAGTACTTC.

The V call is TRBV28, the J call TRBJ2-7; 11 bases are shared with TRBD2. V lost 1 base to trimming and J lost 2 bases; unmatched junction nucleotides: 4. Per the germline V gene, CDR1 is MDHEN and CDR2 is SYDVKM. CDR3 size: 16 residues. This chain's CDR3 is CASSLYLAGGPYEQYF. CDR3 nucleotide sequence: TGTGCCAGCAGTTTATACCTAGCGGGGGGACCCTACGAGCAGTACTTC.

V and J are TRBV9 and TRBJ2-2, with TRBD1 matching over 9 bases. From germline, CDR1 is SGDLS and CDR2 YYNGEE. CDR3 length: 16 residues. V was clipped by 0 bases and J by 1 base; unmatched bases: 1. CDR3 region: CASSVGGQGNTGELFF. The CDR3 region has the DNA TGTGCCAGCAGCGTAGGGGGACAGGGGAACACCGGGGAGCTGTTTTTT.

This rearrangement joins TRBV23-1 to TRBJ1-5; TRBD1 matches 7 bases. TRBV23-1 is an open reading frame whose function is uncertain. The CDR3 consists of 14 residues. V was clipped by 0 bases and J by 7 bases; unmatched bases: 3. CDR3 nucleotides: TGCGCCAGCAGTCAATCAGACAGGGCGCAGCCCCAGCATTTT. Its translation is CASSQSDRAQPQHF.

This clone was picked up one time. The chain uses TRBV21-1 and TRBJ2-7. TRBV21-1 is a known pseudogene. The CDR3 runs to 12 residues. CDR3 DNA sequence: TGTGCCAGCAGCAAGTCCTCCTACGAGCAGTACTTC. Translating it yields CASSKSSYEQYF.

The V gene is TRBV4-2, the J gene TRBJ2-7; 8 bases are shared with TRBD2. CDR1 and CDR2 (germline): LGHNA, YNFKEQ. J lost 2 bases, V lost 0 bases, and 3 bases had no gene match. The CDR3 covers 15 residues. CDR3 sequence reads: CASSQDRRGAYEQYF. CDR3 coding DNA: TGTGCCAGCAGCCAAGACCGGCGGGGGGCCTACGAGCAGTACTTC.

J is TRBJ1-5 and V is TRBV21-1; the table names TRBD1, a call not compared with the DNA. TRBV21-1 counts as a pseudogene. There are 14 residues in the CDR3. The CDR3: CASSKVQINQPQHF. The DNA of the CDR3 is TGTGCCAGCAGCAAGGTACAGATTAATCAGCCCCAGCATTTT.

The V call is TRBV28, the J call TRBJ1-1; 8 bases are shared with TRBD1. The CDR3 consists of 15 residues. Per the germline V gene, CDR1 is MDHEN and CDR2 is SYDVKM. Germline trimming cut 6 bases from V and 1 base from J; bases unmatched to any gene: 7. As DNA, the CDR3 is TGTGCCAGCAGGGGGGACAGGTACCAGAACACTGAAGCTTTCTTT. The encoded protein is CASRGDRYQNTEAFF.

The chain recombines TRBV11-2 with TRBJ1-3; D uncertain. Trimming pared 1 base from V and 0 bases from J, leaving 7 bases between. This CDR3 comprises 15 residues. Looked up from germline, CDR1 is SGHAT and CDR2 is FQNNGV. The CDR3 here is CASSLGTSSGNTIYF. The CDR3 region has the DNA TGTGCCAGCAGCTTAGGGACTAGCTCTGGAAACACCATATATTTT.

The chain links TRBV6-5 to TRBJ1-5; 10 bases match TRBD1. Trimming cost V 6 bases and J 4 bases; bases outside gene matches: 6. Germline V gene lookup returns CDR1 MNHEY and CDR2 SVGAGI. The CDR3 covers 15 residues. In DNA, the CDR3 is TGTGCCAGCAGAAACGGACAGGGGGGTAATCAGCCCCAGCATTTT. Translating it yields CASRNGQGGNQPQHF.